These T cell receptor beta chains were read from a single sample in a study of Ad26.COV2.S vaccination and SARS-CoV-2 variants. Profiling relied on immunoSEQ multiplex PCR, and the TCRdb table lists in-frame clones only, not all of them. Of some 480,000 clones listed, approximately 88% are singletons. Sequencing used peripheral blood, obtained in a trial of Ad26.COV2.S vaccine versus placebo. These receptors were obtained from a person between 18 and 65 years old who received the Ad26.COV2.S COVID-19 vaccine or a placebo. Each CDR3 is given with its conserved first and last residue. The order of the fields is D gene, J gene, clone size, V gene, CDR3 DNA, CDR3 protein. The D gene is left open where the match is weak. Clone size is given for some rows only: seen once, a few or many times, or a class if the clone is expanded.

- TRBJ2-1 - TRBV27 TGTGCCAGCAGTTTTGGCAGGGCAAATGAGCAGTTCTTC CASSFGRANEQFF
TRBD1 TRBJ1-1 - TRBV3-1/TRBV3-2 TGTGCCAGCAGCCAAGTAACAGGGGGTCGAGCTTTCTTT CASSQVTGGRAFF
TRBD1 TRBJ2-4 - TRBV12-3/TRBV12-4 TGTGCCAGCAGTTTTAAAGGGGGCGTAGGACAGTACTTC CASSFKGGVGQYF
- TRBJ1-1 - TRBV28 TGTGCCAGCAGGTTGACAAGTGTTAAGGGCACTGAAGCTTTCTTT CASRLTSVKGTEAFF
- TRBJ1-6 - TRBV2 TGTGCCAGCAGGGGACTGACTAATTCACCCCTCCACTTT CASRGLTNSPLHF
TRBD2 TRBJ2-1 - TRBV11-2 TGTGCCAGCAGCTTAGTGCAGCGGGGGAGGGGTGAGCAGTTCTTC CASSLVQRGRGEQFF
- TRBJ1-1 - TRBV27 TGTGCCAGCAGTTTGAGCGTACAGAGCATGAACACTGAAGCTTTCTTT CASSLSVQSMNTEAFF
- TRBJ1-2 - TRBV12-2 TGTGCAAGTCGCTCCGGCAAAGCTAACTATGGCTACACCTTC CASRSGKANYGYTF
TRBD1 TRBJ2-1 - TRBV7-3 TGTGCCAGCAGCTTAACGGTCGGGGACAGCGAGCAGTTCTTC CASSLTVGDSEQFF
- TRBJ1-1 - TRBV28 TGTGCCAGCGGAGAGATGAACACTGAAGCTTTCTTT CASGEMNTEAFF
- TRBJ2-2 - TRBV4-3 TGCGCCAGCAGCCAACTAACCGGGGAGCTGTTTTTT CASSQLTGELFF
- TRBJ2-1 - TRBV5-4 TGTGCCAGCAGCCTATCCTTCGGTGAGCAGTTCTTC CASSLSFGEQFF
- TRBJ2-1 - TRBV2 TGTGCCAGCAGAGGGGGAACCTACAATGAGCAGTTCTTC CASRGGTYNEQFF
- TRBJ1-3 few TRBV11-1 TGTGCCAGCAGCTTTCCGGGGGCCGGAAACACCATATATTTT CASSFPGAGNTIYF
TRBD1 TRBJ1-2 - TRBV28 TGTGCCAGCAGCCCAACGGTGCAGGGGGCGGACTATGGCTACACCTTC CASSPTVQGADYGYTF
- TRBJ2-1 - TRBV19 TGTGCCACCAGCAAGTATATGGTGCAGTTCTTC CATSKYMVQFF
- TRBJ1-6 - TRBV30 TGTGCCTGGAGGGCGTCCTATAATTCACCCCTCCACTTT CAWRASYNSPLHF
TRBD1 TRBJ2-2 - TRBV27 TGTGCCAGCAGTTTATCAGGCAGGGGGACGGCCGGGGAGCTGTTTTTT CASSLSGRGTAGELFF
- TRBJ1-6 - TRBV7-2 TGTGCCAGCAGCGCCGTCGGGGCTGGAAATTCACCCCTCCACTTT CASSAVGAGNSPLHF
- TRBJ1-6 - TRBV6-5 TGTGCCAGCAGTTACTCCCGACCCTATAATTCACCCCTCCACTTT CASSYSRPYNSPLHF
- TRBJ2-7 - TRBV5-1 TGCGCCAGCAGCTTGGACCAGGGGTCCCTTGGAGAGCAGTACTTC CASSLDQGSLGEQYF
- TRBJ2-5 - TRBV30 TGTGCCTGGAGTGCCGACAGTGGAGAGACCCAGTACTTC CAWSADSGETQYF
TRBD1 TRBJ1-1 - TRBV28 TGTGCCAGCACGGGGACAGGGGGCGTAAGGGGCGGCTCTGAAGCTTTCTTT CASTGTGGVRGGSEAFF
- TRBJ2-5 - TRBV29-1 TGCAGCTCTCCGACGGACCACGAGACCCAGTACTTC CSSPTDHETQYF
- TRBJ1-5 once TRBV16 TGTGCCAGCAGTTACGACGGATTCAATCAGCCCCAGCATTTT CASSYDGFNQPQHF
- TRBJ2-5 - TRBV7-3 TGTGCCAGCAGCCCGTACCCTGATGAGACCCAGTACTTC CASSPYPDETQYF
- TRBJ2-1 - TRBV7-9 TGTGCCAGCAGAATAGGTGGAGGGAGCTCCTACAATGAGCAGTTCTTC CASRIGGGSSYNEQFF